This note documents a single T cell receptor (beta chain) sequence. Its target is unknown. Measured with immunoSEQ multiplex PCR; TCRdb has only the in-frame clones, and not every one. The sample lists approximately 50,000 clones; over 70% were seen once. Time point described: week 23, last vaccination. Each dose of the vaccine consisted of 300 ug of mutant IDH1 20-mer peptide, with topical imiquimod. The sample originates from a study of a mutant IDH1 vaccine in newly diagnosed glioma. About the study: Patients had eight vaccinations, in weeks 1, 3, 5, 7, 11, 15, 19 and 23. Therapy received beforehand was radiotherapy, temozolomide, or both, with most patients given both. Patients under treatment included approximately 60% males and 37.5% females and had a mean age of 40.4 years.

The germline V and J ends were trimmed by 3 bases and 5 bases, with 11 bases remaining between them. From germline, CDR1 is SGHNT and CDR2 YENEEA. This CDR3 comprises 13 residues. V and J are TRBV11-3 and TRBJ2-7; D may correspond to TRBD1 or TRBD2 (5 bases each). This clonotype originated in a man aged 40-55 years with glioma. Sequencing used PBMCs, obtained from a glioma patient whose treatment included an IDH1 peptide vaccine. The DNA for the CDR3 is TGTGCCAGCAGCTTGGGGGACCTCAACGAGCAGTACTTC. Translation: CASSLGDLNEQYF.